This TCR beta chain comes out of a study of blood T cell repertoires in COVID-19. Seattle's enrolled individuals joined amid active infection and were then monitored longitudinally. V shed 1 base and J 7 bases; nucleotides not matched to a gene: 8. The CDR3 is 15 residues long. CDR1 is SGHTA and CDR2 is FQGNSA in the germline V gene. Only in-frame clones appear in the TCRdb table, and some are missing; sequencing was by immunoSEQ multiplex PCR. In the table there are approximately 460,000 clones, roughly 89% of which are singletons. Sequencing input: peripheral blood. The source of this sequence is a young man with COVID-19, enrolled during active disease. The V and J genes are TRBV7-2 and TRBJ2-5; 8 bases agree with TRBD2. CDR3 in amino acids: CASSLGGKGLGTQYF. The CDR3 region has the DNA TGTGCCAGCAGCTTAGGGGGGAAGGGACTAGGGACCCAGTACTTC.